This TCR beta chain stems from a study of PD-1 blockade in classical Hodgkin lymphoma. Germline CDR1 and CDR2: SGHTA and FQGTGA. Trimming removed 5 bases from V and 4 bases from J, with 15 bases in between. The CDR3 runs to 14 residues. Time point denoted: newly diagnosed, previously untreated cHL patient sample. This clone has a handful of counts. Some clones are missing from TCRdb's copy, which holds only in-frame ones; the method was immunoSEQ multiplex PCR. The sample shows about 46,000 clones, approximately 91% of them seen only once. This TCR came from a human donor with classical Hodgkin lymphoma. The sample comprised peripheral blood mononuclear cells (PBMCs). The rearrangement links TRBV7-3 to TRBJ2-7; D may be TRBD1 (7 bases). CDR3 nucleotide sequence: TGTGCCAGCAGCCAGGGGGGAGTTGGGTACGAGCAGTACTTC. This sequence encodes CASSQGGVGYEQYF.